The 22 T cell receptor beta chains below come from one sample, sequenced in a study of blood T cell repertoires in COVID-19. Repertoires were generated with immunoSEQ multiplex PCR, while TCRdb's copy carries only in-frame clones and drops some. The sample lists more than 300,000 clones, 87% occurring once. Input material: peripheral blood. These TCRs come from a woman in her twenties or thirties with COVID-19, enrolled during active disease.

This chain joins TRBV2 and TRBJ1-5, with TRBD1 identical over 7 bases. This CDR3 is built from 13 residues. V lost 10 bases, J lost 4 bases, and 7 bases stayed unmatched. Germline lookup yields CDR1 SNHLY and CDR2 FYNNEI. In nucleotides, the CDR3 is TGTGCCACCCGGGGACAGATAAATCAGCCCCAGCATTTT. This translates into CATRGQINQPQHF.

The chain couples TRBV28 to TRBJ2-7; 10 bases are a match to TRBD1. Germline CDR1 and CDR2: MDHEN and SYDVKM. The V gene end was trimmed by 10 bases and the J gene end by 6 bases; junction bases not matched to a gene: 12. This CDR3 is 14 amino acids long. The CDR3 spells CATHFGTGVSEQYF. As DNA, the CDR3 is TGTGCCACCCATTTTGGGACAGGGGTTTCCGAGCAGTACTTC.

The rearrangement links TRBV5-5 to TRBJ1-2; D possibly corresponds to TRBD1 (6 bases). Between the trimmed V and J ends, which lost 0 bases and 3 bases, there was a span of 15 bases. Germline CDR1 reads SGHKS; CDR2 reads YYEKEE (reference sequence). The CDR3 consists of 16 residues. The CDR3 bases are TGTGCCAGCAGCTTGGCCCATGGGGGCTTTGACTATGGCTACACCTTC. Protein product: CASSLAHGGFDYGYTF.

V usage is TRBV6-5 and J usage is TRBJ2-1; perhaps TRBD2 as D (5 bases). V shed 0 bases and J shed 5 bases, with 14 bases lying between them. CDR1 and CDR2 (germline): MNHEY, SVGAGI. CDR3 size: 16 residues. The CDR3 sequence is CASSYSSNSADNEQFF. The CDR3, as DNA: TGTGCCAGCAGTTACTCGAGTAATAGCGCAGACAATGAGCAGTTCTTC.

In its sample, this clone was seen once. The gene calls are TRBV4-1 and TRBJ2-7, with a possible D match to TRBD2 (6 bases). The germline V and J ends were trimmed by 1 base and 3 bases, with 16 bases remaining between them. Germline lookup yields CDR1 MGHRA and CDR2 YSYEKL. The CDR3 has 16 amino acids. CDR3 sequence reads: CASSQASRREHYEQYF. The CDR3 DNA sequence: TGCGCCAGCAGCCAAGCAAGCCGGAGGGAGCACTACGAGCAGTACTTC.

The chain couples TRBV6-2 or TRBV6-3 to TRBJ1-6; TRBD1 aligns across 7 bases. Germline values: CDR1 MNHEY, CDR2 SVGEGT. The CDR3 consists of 16 residues. With V trimmed by 6 bases and J by 4 bases, 9 bases remained unmatched. The CDR3 DNA reads as TGTGCCAGCAGCTCGGGACAGCTTACGTATAATTCACCCCTCCACTTT. Its translation: CASSSGQLTYNSPLHF.

The gene calls are TRBV14 and TRBJ2-5, with 7 bases that match TRBD1. With V trimmed by 5 bases and J by 2 bases, 11 bases remained unmatched. This CDR3 comprises 16 residues. Germline CDR1 SGHDN, CDR2 FVKESK. The DNA for the CDR3 is TGTGCCAGCAGCTACGGGACAGTCACCTTGCAAGAGACCCAGTACTTC. Its protein product is CASSYGTVTLQETQYF.

The genes are TRBV5-5 and TRBJ2-7; 9 positions match TRBD1. Trimming cost V 4 bases and J 0 bases; bases outside gene matches: 5. There are 15 residues in the CDR3. Per the germline V gene, CDR1 is SGHKS and CDR2 is YYEKEE (reference sequence). Here the CDR3 DNA reads TGTGCCAGCAGCACCGGGACAGGGATCTCCTACGAGCAGTACTTC. This sequence encodes CASSTGTGISYEQYF.

This chain joins TRBV9 and TRBJ2-5; 8 bases are a match to TRBD2. CDR1 is SGDLS and CDR2 is YYNGEE in the germline V gene. This CDR3 spans 13 amino acids. V lost 5 bases and J lost 4; bases outside the gene matches: 4. The CDR3 bases are TGTGCCAGCAGTGGGACTAGGGGAGAGACCCAGTACTTC. Translating it yields CASSGTRGETQYF.

V usage is TRBV9 and J usage is TRBJ2-1; no firm D call. CDR3 length: 11 amino acids. CDR1 and CDR2 from the germline V gene are SGDLS and YYNGEE. Deletions cut 4 bases from V and 7 bases from J, with 6 bases between. The CDR3 protein is CASSFQNEQFF. Written as DNA, the CDR3 is TGTGCCAGCAGCTTCCAAAATGAGCAGTTCTTC.

The chain combines TRBV4-3 with TRBJ1-6, with 7 bases fitting TRBD1. V trimming: 0 bases; J trimming: 8 bases; junction bases outside the gene matches: 7. CDR3 size: 16 residues. Germline-derived CDR1 and CDR2 are LGHNA and YSLEER. In DNA form, the CDR3 reads TGCGCCAGCAGCCAAGAAATTACCGGGACAGATTCACCCCTCCACTTT. Amino acids: CASSQEITGTDSPLHF.

This rearrangement joins TRBV5-6 to TRBJ2-5; D is unclear. Per the germline V gene, CDR1 is SGHDT and CDR2 is YYEEEE. Trimming cost V 3 bases and J 1 base, with 16 bases left between them. CDR3 length: 16 amino acids. The DNA of the CDR3 is TGTGCCAGCAGCTATACCCGAGGAAGAATCCAAGAGACCCAGTACTTC. It encodes CASSYTRGRIQETQYF.

The rearrangement links TRBV10-3 to TRBJ2-2, with D tentatively TRBD2 (6 bases). V was shortened by 3 bases and J by 5 bases, with 13 bases between the two germline ends. The V gene's germline CDR1 is ENHRY and CDR2 SYGVKD. The CDR3 spans 15 residues. DNA of the CDR3: TGTGCCATCAGTGATAGCGGTCAGCGAACCGGGGAGCTGTTTTTT. As protein: CAISDSGQRTGELFF.

The chain couples TRBV4-1 to TRBJ1-1, with D possibly TRBD1 on 6 matching bases. Germline V CDR1 and CDR2: MGHRA, YSYEKL. This CDR3 has 14 amino acids. The V and J ends lost 4 bases and 1 base respectively, with 10 bases between them. The CDR3 region has the DNA TGCGCCAGCAGCCCCGGGGGGGCGAACACTGAAGCTTTCTTT. Protein product: CASSPGGANTEAFF.

The rearrangement uses TRBV19 and TRBJ2-3, with 8 bases that match TRBD2. Germline values: CDR1 LNHDA, CDR2 SQIVND (reference sequence). This CDR3 contains 15 residues. With 6 bases clipped from V and 6 bases from J, the junction kept 11 bases outside the gene matches. The CDR3 spells CASSPGTSDRDTQYF. The CDR3 DNA sequence: TGTGCCAGTAGCCCCGGGACTAGTGATCGGGATACGCAGTATTTT.

This clone has only a few counts. This sequence joins TRBV2 and TRBJ2-5, with TRBD2 identical over 11 bases. With V trimmed by 9 bases and J by 2 bases, 8 bases remained unmatched. The germline V gene has CDR1 SNHLY and CDR2 FYNNEI. This CDR3 spans 15 amino acids. CDR3 in amino acids: CASKKRLAGQETQYF. The CDR3 region has the DNA TGTGCCAGTAAAAAACGACTAGCGGGGCAAGAGACCCAGTACTTC.

The V call is TRBV6-5, the J call TRBJ2-7; TRBD1 agrees at 9 bases. The J segment lost 1 base and the V segment lost 7 bases, leaving 5 bases of the junction unmatched. The CDR3 spans 14 residues. CDR1 and CDR2 (germline): MNHEY, SVGAGI. In DNA form, the CDR3 reads TGTGCCAGCAAACCCGGGACAGGGTCCTACGAGCAGTACTTC. This sequence encodes CASKPGTGSYEQYF.

The chain couples TRBV5-6 to TRBJ2-1; 9 bases line up with TRBD1. This CDR3 has 15 residues. V was clipped by 3 bases and J by 4 bases; unmatched bases: 5. Germline lookup yields CDR1 SGHDT and CDR2 YYEEEE. This chain's CDR3 is CASSYRDRVYNEQFF. The CDR3 DNA reads as TGTGCCAGCAGCTACCGGGACAGGGTGTACAATGAGCAGTTCTTC.

This chain links TRBV7-2 with TRBJ2-3; 9 nucleotides agree with TRBD2. The CDR3 spans 16 residues. Trimming removed 5 bases from V and 1 base from J; junction bases left unmatched: 7. Looked up from germline, CDR1 is SGHTA and CDR2 is FQGNSA. In DNA, the CDR3 is TGTGCCAGCAGCCAAGGTCGACTAGCGGGCACAGATACGCAGTATTTT. It specifies CASSQGRLAGTDTQYF.

CDR3 coding DNA: TGTGCCAGTGGACAGGGTCTCTCAGATACGCAGTATTTT. Translated, it gives CASGQGLSDTQYF. J is TRBJ2-3 and V is TRBV25-1; TRBD1 matches 8 bases. This CDR3 comprises 13 residues. The V segment lost 9 bases and the J segment 4 bases; nucleotides outside the gene matches: 6. Germline-derived CDR1 and CDR2 are MGHDK and SYGVNS.

This rearrangement joins TRBV11-2 to TRBJ1-3; D remains ambiguous. The CDR3 runs to 16 residues. Looked up from germline, CDR1 is SGHAT and CDR2 is FQNNGV. The germline V and J ends were trimmed by 7 bases and 4 bases, with 20 bases remaining between them. The CDR3 reads CASTILVGRAGNTIYF. CDR3 bases: TGTGCCAGCACCATCCTAGTTGGGAGGGCGGGAAACACCATATATTTT.

The J gene is TRBJ1-4, the V gene TRBV30, with 10 positions matching TRBD1. The junction had 4 bases not matched to a gene; V was cut back by 2 bases and J by 7 bases. Germline V lookup: CDR1 GTSNPN, CDR2 SVGIG (reference sequence). The CDR3 contains 14 residues. The CDR3 region is CAWSHDRGREKLFF. The CDR3 nucleotides read TGTGCCTGGAGTCACGACAGGGGGCGTGAAAAACTGTTTTTT.